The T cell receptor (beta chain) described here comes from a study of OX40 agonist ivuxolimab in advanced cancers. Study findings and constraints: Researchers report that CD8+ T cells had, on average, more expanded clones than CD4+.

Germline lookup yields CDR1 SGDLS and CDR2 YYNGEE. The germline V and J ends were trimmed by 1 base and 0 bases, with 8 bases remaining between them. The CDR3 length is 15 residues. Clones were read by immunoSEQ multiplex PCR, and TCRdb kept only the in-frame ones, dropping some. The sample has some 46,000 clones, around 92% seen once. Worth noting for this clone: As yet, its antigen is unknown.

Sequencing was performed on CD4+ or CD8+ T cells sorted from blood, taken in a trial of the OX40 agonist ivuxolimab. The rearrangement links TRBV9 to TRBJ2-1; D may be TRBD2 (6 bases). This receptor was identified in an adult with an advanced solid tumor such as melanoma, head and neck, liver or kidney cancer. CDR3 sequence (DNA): TGTGCCAGCAGCGTACGGGGGAGCTCCTACAATGAGCAGTTCTTC. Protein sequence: CASSVRGSSYNEQFF.